This T cell receptor beta chain was profiled in a study of T cell changes during pregnancy in multiple sclerosis (dated by TCRdb to between 2018 and 2021). For the wider study: Changes in the T cell repertoire over the course of pregnancy were examined in this study in women with multiple sclerosis.

Receptors were amplified or captured by the immunoSEQ multiplex PCR assay. TCRdb obtained this table from immuneACCESS and retained in-frame rearrangements with V and J assigned. These tables miss some clones; where compared with another copy, unresolved V genes account for less than half of the shortfall, and the remainder is unexplained. The sample table shows approximately 83,000 clones, and 90% to 95% are seen once. The ten largest clonotypes hold around 4.5% of the sample. Points on this clone: Its target antigen remains unknown. Base quality data are lacking; no much larger clone is found one base away.

The source material was peripheral blood, sampled in the first trimester of pregnancy. This sequence originates from a female donor with multiple sclerosis, enrolled in a pregnancy study.

The nucleotide sequence reads TGTGCCAGCAGCTTAGCGGACAGCGCACGGCAGCCCCAGCATTTT. Its protein reads: CASSLADSARQPQHF. The rearrangement combines TRBV7-2 with TRBJ1-5; a weak D assignment points to TRBD1 (6 bases agree). The trim is 0 bases for V and 7 bases for J, with a gap of 13 bases between the germline ends. CDR1 and CDR2, looked up from the germline V gene, are SGHTA and FQGNSA. The CDR3 runs 15 amino acids, cysteine and phenylalanine included. Only CDR3 DNA is held: 45 bases, read in frame from base 1. Extended through the reference TRBV7-2 and TRBJ1-5 proteins, this CDR3 yields the full variable domain: GAGVSQSPSNKVTEKGKDVELRCDPISGHTALYWYRQSLGQGLEFLIYFQGNSAPDKSGLPSDRFSAERTGGSVSTLTIQRTQQEDSAVYLCASSLADSARQPQHFGDGTRLSIL.